Sequencing of this T cell receptor beta chain was carried out in a study of blood T cell repertoires in COVID-19. Study as a whole: Material from acute and convalescent COVID-19 was sourced from the United States, Italy and Spain. T cells, B-cell-depleted T cells, or PBMCs provided the cDNA or gDNA that served as material.

In the source study's methods: Amplification with reference gene primers provided the estimates of nucleated cell counts. TCRdb keeps only in-frame clones here, not all; method: immunoSEQ multiplex PCR. For V, J and clone size, that table is used; D and trimming come from the DNA. The table includes 150,000 to 200,000 clones, approximately 86% detected once. V lost 3 bases to trimming and J lost 1 base, with 6 bases between them. Germline-derived CDR1 and CDR2 are MDHEN and SYDVKM. The CDR3 has 13 amino acids. The sequence was collected from a man in his 70s with active or convalescent COVID-19. The sequenced sample consisted of peripheral blood. The rearrangement links TRBV28 to TRBJ1-1; D remains unclear. CDR3 sequence (DNA): TGTGCCAGCAGTTTCAGACAGAACACTGAAGCTTTCTTT. Translation gives CASSFRQNTEAFF.